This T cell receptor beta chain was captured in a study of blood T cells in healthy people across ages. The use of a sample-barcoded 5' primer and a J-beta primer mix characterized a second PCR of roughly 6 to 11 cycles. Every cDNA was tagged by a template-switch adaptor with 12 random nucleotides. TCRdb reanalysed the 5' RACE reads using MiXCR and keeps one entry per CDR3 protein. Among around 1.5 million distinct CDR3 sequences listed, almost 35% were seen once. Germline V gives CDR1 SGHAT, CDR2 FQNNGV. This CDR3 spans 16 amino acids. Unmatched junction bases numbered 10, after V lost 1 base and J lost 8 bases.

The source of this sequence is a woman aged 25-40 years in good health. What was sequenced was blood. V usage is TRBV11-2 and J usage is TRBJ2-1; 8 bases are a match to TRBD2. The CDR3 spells CASSLGNSGVYDEQFF. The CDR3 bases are TGTGCCAGCAGCTTAGGAAATAGCGGGGTGTACGATGAGCAGTTCTTC.